The 27 T cell receptor beta chains presented below share a single source sample, sequenced in a study of blood T cell repertoires in COVID-19. Produced via immunoSEQ multiplex PCR; TCRdb's table is partial and in-frame only. The sample has roughly 130,000 clones, less than 90% seen once. Sequencing was carried out using peripheral blood. The receptors stem from a man aged 30-40 years with COVID-19, enrolled during active disease.

The rearrangement links TRBV6-5 to TRBJ1-4; D call uncertain. The germline CDR1 and CDR2 sequences are MNHEY and SVGAGI. The CDR3 totals 15 residues. Trimming took off 0 bases at V and 10 bases at J, with 15 bases between the two ends. CDR3 sequence: CASSYSRSGVGKLFF. CDR3 bases: TGTGCCAGCAGTTACTCGAGATCCGGGGTAGGAAAACTGTTTTTT.

This clone was seen only a few times. This chain connects TRBV30 to TRBJ1-1, with a weak D call TRBD1 (6 bases). The V gene lost 2 bases and the J gene lost 0 bases, with 10 bases spanning the gap. This CDR3 is built from 14 residues. Germline CDR1 and CDR2: GTSNPN and SVGIG (reference sequence). The chain's CDR3 is CAWSSGTLNTEAFF. The CDR3 coding sequence is TGTGCCTGGAGTTCCGGGACACTGAACACTGAAGCTTTCTTT.

V is TRBV2 and J is TRBJ2-7, with TRBD2 matching 11 bases. The CDR3 runs 14 residues. Unmatched junction bases numbered 4, after V lost 4 bases and J lost 5 bases. CDR1 and CDR2 from the germline V gene are SNHLY and FYNNEI. The DNA of the CDR3 is TGTGCCAGCAGTGTACTAGCGGGAGAGGACGAGCAGTACTTC. This encodes CASSVLAGEDEQYF.

This sequence joins TRBV29-1 and TRBJ2-5; weak D call: TRBD2 (6 bases). V was shortened by 3 bases and J by 5 bases, with 13 bases between the two germline ends. Germline CDR1 and CDR2: SQVTM and ANQGSEA. This CDR3 spans 13 amino acids. CDR3 DNA sequence: TGCAGCGTTGATTCGGGGGTAGATGAGACCCAGTACTTC. Its protein is CSVDSGVDETQYF.

This clone showed up just a few times. The rearrangement joins TRBV6-1 to TRBJ1-2; D remains ambiguous. V was shortened by 5 bases and J by 1 base, with 11 bases between the two germline ends. CDR1 is MNHNS and CDR2 is SASEGT in the germline V gene. This CDR3 is 14 amino acids long. The CDR3 protein is CASSSRTINYGYTF. The CDR3 region has the DNA TGTGCCAGCAGTTCCCGGACTATTAACTATGGCTACACCTTC.

V and J are TRBV10-3 and TRBJ2-1; D uncertain. The length of the CDR3 is 12 residues. Per the germline V gene, CDR1 is ENHRY and CDR2 is SYGVKD. The germline V and J ends were trimmed by 4 bases and 5 bases, with 6 bases remaining between them. The DNA of the CDR3 is TGTGCCATCAGTGGAACAGACAATGAGCAGTTCTTC. It encodes CAISGTDNEQFF.

This chain joins TRBV27 and TRBJ2-2, with TRBD2 identical over 10 bases. J lost 10 bases, V lost 3 bases, and 5 bases had no gene match. From germline, CDR1 is MNHEY and CDR2 SMNVEV (reference sequence). CDR3 length equals 14 residues. The CDR3 DNA reads TGTGCCAGCAGTTTCCGGACTAGCGGACCGGAGCTGTTTTTT. Residues: CASSFRTSGPELFF.

This chain connects TRBV27 to TRBJ2-7, with TRBD2 identical over 12 bases. Germline CDR1 is MNHEY and CDR2 is SMNVEV (reference sequence). V lost 5 bases to trimming and J lost 4 bases; unmatched junction nucleotides: 6. CDR3 size: 15 residues. The CDR3 DNA reads as TGTGCCAGCAGTACCCTAGCGGGAGGGTCTTACGAGCAGTACTTC. This translates into CASSTLAGGSYEQYF.

This clone has only a few counts. V is TRBV6-5 and J is TRBJ2-2, with 11 bases matching TRBD1. Germline trimming cut 6 bases from V and 5 bases from J; bases unmatched to any gene: 5. The CDR3 has 15 amino acids. Germline loops: CDR1 MNHEY, CDR2 SVGAGI. In DNA, the CDR3 is TGTGCCAGCAGAGGACAGGGGGCCTTAACCGGGGAGCTGTTTTTT. It is translated as CASRGQGALTGELFF.

On this clone itself: Germline and junction disagree at one end, which may indicate a read error. This chain connects TRBV30 to TRBJ2-3, with TRBD2 as a possible D gene (6 bases). This CDR3 spans 9 amino acids. In germline, CDR1 is GTSNPN, CDR2 SVGIG (reference sequence). CDR3 in DNA: TGTGGGATGGCGGGGAACCCCAATTTT. Translation gives CGMAGNPNF.

The chain combines TRBV27 with TRBJ1-4; D is unclear. The CDR3 contains 13 residues. Germline CDR1 and CDR2: MNHEY and SMNVEV (reference sequence). The V end was cut by 5 bases, the J end by 3 bases, with 7 bases between. Written as DNA, the CDR3 is TGTGCCAGCAGTAGCATGGCTAATGAAAAACTGTTTTTT. This codes for CASSSMANEKLFF.

The chain couples TRBV6-5 to TRBJ2-1; D is perhaps TRBD1 (5 bases). V lost 8 bases to trimming and J lost 3 bases, with 17 bases between them. The CDR3 sequence is 15 residues long. Per germline, CDR1 MNHEY and CDR2 SVGAGI. In DNA form, the CDR3 reads TGTGCCAGCCTCGCCAGGGTAGTTTTCTACAATGAGCAGTTCTTC. It is translated as CASLARVVFYNEQFF.

This clone was seen just once. The chain employs TRBV10-3 and TRBJ2-2, with D possibly being TRBD2 (6 bases). Germline V lookup: CDR1 ENHRY, CDR2 SYGVKD. V lost 3 bases and J 5 bases, leaving 13 bases between the germline ends. The CDR3 consists of 15 residues. The CDR3 is CAISESAGRTGELFF. For the CDR3, the DNA is TGTGCCATCAGTGAATCGGCGGGAAGGACCGGGGAGCTGTTTTTT.

The CDR3 loop is CASSERRTGGADNEQFF. The CDR3 DNA sequence: TGTGCCAGCAGTGAAAGACGGACAGGTGGGGCTGACAATGAGCAGTTCTTC. The chain is built from TRBV2 and TRBJ2-1; 7 bases fit TRBD1. This CDR3 spans 17 amino acids. The junction had 12 bases not matched to a gene; V was cut back by 2 bases and J by 5 bases. Germline CDR1 and CDR2: SNHLY and FYNNEI. Drawing the rest from reference TRBV2 and TRBJ2-1, the complete variable domain is EPEVTQTPSHQVTQMGQEVILRCVPISNHLYFYWYRQILGQKVEFLVSFYNNEISEKSEIFDDQFSVERPDGSNFTLKIRSTKLEDSAMYFCASSERRTGGADNEQFFGPGTRLTVL.

The V gene is TRBV30, the J gene TRBJ1-2; no clear D gene. V was trimmed by 2 bases and J by 2 bases, leaving 15 bases between them. The CDR3 spans 15 residues. CDR1 and CDR2 from the germline V gene are GTSNPN and SVGIG (reference sequence). CDR3 residues: CAWSHDTELNYGYTF. The CDR3 nucleotides read TGTGCCTGGAGTCACGACACCGAGCTCAACTATGGCTACACCTTC. The variable domain in full, completed from reference TRBV30 and TRBJ1-2, reads SQTIHQWPATLVQPVGSPLSLECTVEGTSNPNLYWYRQAAGRGLQLLFYSVGIGQISSEVPQNLSASRPQDRQFILSSKKLLLSDSGFYLCAWSHDTELNYGYTFGSGTRLTVV.

The chain uses TRBV7-3 and TRBJ2-1; 11 bases agree with TRBD2. The CDR3 has 14 amino acids. The ends lost 5 bases at V and 9 bases at J; junction bases unmatched: 6. Germline V gives CDR1 SGHTA, CDR2 FQGTGA. The CDR3 spells CASSVIAGGVEQFF. Here the CDR3 DNA reads TGTGCCAGCAGCGTAATAGCGGGAGGGGTTGAGCAGTTCTTC. The full variable domain, its missing parts supplied by reference TRBV7-3 and TRBJ2-1, is GAGVSQTPSNKVTEKGKYVELRCDPISGHTALYWYRQSLGQGPEFLIYFQGTGAADDSGLPNDRFFAVRPEGSVSTLKIQRTERGDSAVYLCASSVIAGGVEQFFGPGTRLTVL.

The rearrangement joins TRBV3-1 (or the pseudogene TRBV3-2) to TRBJ1-1; D remains unclear. Trimming stripped 0 bases from V and 4 bases from J, with 18 bases between. Germline V gene sequence: CDR1 LGHDT, CDR2 YNNKEL (reference sequence). This CDR3 contains 17 residues. This CDR3 is CASSQDPVSRESTEAFF. CDR3 DNA: TGTGCCAGCAGCCAAGATCCGGTTTCGAGGGAGAGCACTGAAGCTTTCTTT.

V and J are TRBV28 and TRBJ2-7; the match to TRBD1 covers 7 bases. The CDR3 consists of 14 residues. Germline CDR1 and CDR2: MDHEN and SYDVKM. V shed 6 bases and J 7 bases; nucleotides not matched to a gene: 12. Here the CDR3 DNA reads TGTGCCAGCAGGCGGTCCGGGACAGTCTGGGAGCAGTACTTC. This translates into CASRRSGTVWEQYF.

The chain carries TRBV4-1 and TRBJ2-3; D is possibly TRBD1 (5 bases). Germline CDR1 reads MGHRA; CDR2 reads YSYEKL. The CDR3 extends over 16 amino acids. The V gene lost 3 bases and the J gene lost 0 bases, with 13 bases spanning the gap. CDR3 bases: TGCGCCAGCAGCCAGGGGCCCCGTACTAGCACAGATACGCAGTATTTT. Amino acids: CASSQGPRTSTDTQYF.

This clone was detected many times. The V and J genes are TRBV7-2 and TRBJ2-2, with no clear D. V gave up 3 bases and J gave up 6 bases, with 14 bases separating them. The CDR3 has 15 residues. CDR1 and CDR2 (germline): SGHTA, FQGNSA. The CDR3 loop is CASSLDQAIAGELFF. Here the CDR3 DNA reads TGTGCCAGCAGCTTGGATCAGGCTATCGCCGGGGAGCTGTTTTTT.

This clone was counted a few times. The V call is TRBV6-1, the J call TRBJ2-6; 8 bases match TRBD1. Germline V gene data show CDR1 as MNHNS and CDR2 as SASEGT. The J segment lost 0 bases and the V segment lost 4 bases, leaving 8 bases of the junction unmatched. This CDR3 contains 18 residues. The CDR3 region has the DNA TGTGCCAGCAGTGCCAACAGGGGGTTTTACTCTGGGGCCAACGTCCTGACTTTC. This sequence encodes CASSANRGFYSGANVLTF.

The table lists this clone with a few counts. The chain has TRBV7-9 and TRBJ1-2, with 10 bases fitting TRBD1. V was clipped by 4 bases and J by 1 base; unmatched bases: 9. CDR3 length: 17 amino acids. Germline CDR1 and CDR2: SEHNR and FQNEAQ (reference sequence). CDR3 bases: TGTGCCAGCAGCTACTGGGACAGGGGATCCCTTAACTATGGCTACACCTTC. The encoded protein is CASSYWDRGSLNYGYTF.

The chain couples TRBV5-5 to TRBJ2-7, with D unresolved. With 4 bases removed from V and 2 bases from J, the gap between germline ends came to 10 bases. The CDR3 has 13 amino acids. Germline CDR1 reads SGHKS; CDR2 reads YYEKEE (reference sequence). CDR3 coding DNA: TGTGCCAGCAGCAGAATTGAGACCTACGAGCAGTACTTC. Protein sequence: CASSRIETYEQYF.

This clone was seen once. The V and J genes are TRBV10-1 and TRBJ2-5, with 16 bases aligning to TRBD2. The ends lost 0 bases at V and 0 bases at J; junction bases unmatched: 1. Per germline, CDR1 WNHNN and CDR2 SYGVQD (reference sequence). The CDR3 extends over 18 amino acids. Here the CDR3 reads CASSESGLAGGYQETQYF. The CDR3 DNA follows: TGCGCCAGCAGTGAGTCGGGACTAGCGGGAGGGTACCAAGAGACCCAGTACTTC.

A single count supports this clone. The genes are TRBV3-1 (or the pseudogene TRBV3-2) and TRBJ2-5; 7 bases line up with TRBD1. V trimming: 4 bases; J trimming: 5 bases; junction bases outside the gene matches: 4. Germline-derived CDR1 and CDR2 are LGHDT and YNNKEL (reference sequence). There are 13 residues in the CDR3. CDR3 in amino acids: CASSPGQYETQYF. As DNA, the CDR3 is TGTGCCAGCAGCCCGGGACAGTACGAGACCCAGTACTTC.

The chain employs TRBV5-1 and TRBJ2-2; weak D call: TRBD2 (6 bases). The length of the CDR3 is 15 residues. V was clipped by 1 base and J by 6 bases, with 13 bases between them. Per germline, CDR1 SGHRS and CDR2 YFSETQ. CDR3 loop: CASSLSGRESGELFF. The CDR3, as DNA: TGCGCCAGCAGCTTGTCGGGGCGGGAATCCGGGGAGCTGTTTTTT.

This rearrangement joins TRBV5-1 to TRBJ2-2, with D maybe TRBD2 (6 bases). Looked up from germline, CDR1 is SGHRS and CDR2 is YFSETQ. The CDR3 is 14 amino acids. Trimming stripped 3 bases from V and 5 bases from J, with 11 bases between. The CDR3 DNA sequence: TGCGCCAGCAGCTGGTTGGCGGGGACCGGGGAGCTGTTTTTT. Residues: CASSWLAGTGELFF.